This T cell receptor beta chain was sequenced for a study of CD8 T cells in Susac syndrome. With random hexamers, reverse transcription was performed on about 0.5 to 1 ug of RNA. One entry per CDR3 protein, called by TCRdb with MiXCR from the immunoSEQ multiplex PCR reads. The table has roughly 89,000 distinct CDR3 sequences, around 96% seen once; the top ten hold 0.62%. In its sample, this clonotype was seen once. Its antigen is still unknown. TEMRA cells were FACS-enriched, and CD8+ and CD4+ T cells were isolated negatively. The CDR3 length is 14 residues. Germline CDR1 DFQATT, CDR2 SNEGSKA (reference sequence). V trimming: 5 bases; J trimming: 1 base; junction bases outside the gene matches: 3. Points from the study as a whole: Among active patients and in TEMRA cells, CD8+ clonal expansion in Susac reached its peak.

The sequence was collected from a human donor with Susac syndrome. This chain links TRBV20-1 with TRBJ2-3; 10 bases agree with TRBD2. Sequenced input: CD8+ T cells from PBMCs. Here the CDR3 reads CSAPAGGRTDTQYF. CDR3 in DNA: TGCAGTGCTCCAGCGGGGGGGCGCACAGATACGCAGTATTTT.